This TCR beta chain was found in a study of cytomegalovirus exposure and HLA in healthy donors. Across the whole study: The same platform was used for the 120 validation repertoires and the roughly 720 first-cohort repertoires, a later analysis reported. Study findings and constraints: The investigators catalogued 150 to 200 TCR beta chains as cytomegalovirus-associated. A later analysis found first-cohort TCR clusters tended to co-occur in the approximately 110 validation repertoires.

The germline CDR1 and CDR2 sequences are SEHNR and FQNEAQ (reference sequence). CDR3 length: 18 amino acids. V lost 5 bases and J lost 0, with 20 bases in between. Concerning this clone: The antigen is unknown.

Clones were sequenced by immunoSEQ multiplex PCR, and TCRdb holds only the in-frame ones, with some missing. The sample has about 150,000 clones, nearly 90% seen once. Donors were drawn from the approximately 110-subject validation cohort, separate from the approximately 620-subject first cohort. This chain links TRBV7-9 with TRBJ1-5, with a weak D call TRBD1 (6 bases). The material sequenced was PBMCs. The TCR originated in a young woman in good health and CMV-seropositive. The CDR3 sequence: CASSLNPPGQRSNQPQHF. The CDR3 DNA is TGTGCCAGCAGCCTGAACCCCCCAGGACAGCGTAGCAATCAGCCCCAGCATTTT.